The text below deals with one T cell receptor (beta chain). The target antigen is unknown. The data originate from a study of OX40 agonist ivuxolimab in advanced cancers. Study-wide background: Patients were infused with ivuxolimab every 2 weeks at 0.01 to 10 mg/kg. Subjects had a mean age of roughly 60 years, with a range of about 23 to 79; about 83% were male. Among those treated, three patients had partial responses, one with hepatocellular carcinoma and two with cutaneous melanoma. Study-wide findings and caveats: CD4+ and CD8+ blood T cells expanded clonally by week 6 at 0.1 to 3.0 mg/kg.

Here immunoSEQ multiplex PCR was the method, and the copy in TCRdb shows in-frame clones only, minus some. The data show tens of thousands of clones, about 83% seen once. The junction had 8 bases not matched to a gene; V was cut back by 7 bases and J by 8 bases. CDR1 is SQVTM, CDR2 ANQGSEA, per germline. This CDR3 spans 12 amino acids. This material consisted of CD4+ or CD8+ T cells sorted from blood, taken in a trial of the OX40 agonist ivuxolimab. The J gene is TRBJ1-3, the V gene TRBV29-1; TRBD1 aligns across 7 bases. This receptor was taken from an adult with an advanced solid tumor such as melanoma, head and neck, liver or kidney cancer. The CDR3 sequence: CSGLTGTDTIYF. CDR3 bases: TGCAGCGGACTGACAGGGACCGACACCATATATTTT.